The text below deals with one TCR beta chain. What it recognizes is unknown. Profiled with immunoSEQ multiplex PCR; TCRdb holds only in-frame clones, not every one. The table shows over a million clones, with roughly 74% occurring only once. The data derive from a study of shared clonotypes between healthy human individuals. Study-wide background: Sampling drew on donors who were a couple of women and a few men aged 18 to 49.

Donors comprised only Caucasian adults living in Nashville, Tennessee. The length of the CDR3 is 14 residues. Germline V gene sequence: CDR1 MDHEN, CDR2 SYDVKM. Trimming pared 2 bases from V and 6 bases from J, leaving 13 bases between. General observations from the study: Larger estimated richness was generally seen in naive subsets than in memory subsets.

This chain joins TRBV28 and TRBJ1-2; no clear D. The sample comprised memory CD4+ T cells from PBMCs. Stated subset: CD45RA-negative fraction. The TCR sequence derives from a man younger than 35 in good health. Some clones in this sample may be carry-over from other donors' samples. The CDR3, as DNA: TGTGCCAGCAGTTTAGAACATCCTGTGGATGGCTACACCTTC. Protein product: CASSLEHPVDGYTF.